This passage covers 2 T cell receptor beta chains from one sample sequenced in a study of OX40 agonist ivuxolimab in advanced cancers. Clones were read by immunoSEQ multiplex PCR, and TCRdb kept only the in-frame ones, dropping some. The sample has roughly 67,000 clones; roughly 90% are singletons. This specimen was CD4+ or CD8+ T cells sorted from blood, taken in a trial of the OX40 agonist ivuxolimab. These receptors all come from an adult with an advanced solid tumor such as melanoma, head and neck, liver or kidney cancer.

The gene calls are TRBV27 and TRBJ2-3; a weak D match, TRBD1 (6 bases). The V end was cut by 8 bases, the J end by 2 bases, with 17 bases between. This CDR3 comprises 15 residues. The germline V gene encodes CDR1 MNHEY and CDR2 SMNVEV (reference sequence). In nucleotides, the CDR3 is TGTGCCAGCGTAGCCTCCGGGACACACACAGATACGCAGTATTTT. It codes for CASVASGTHTDTQYF.

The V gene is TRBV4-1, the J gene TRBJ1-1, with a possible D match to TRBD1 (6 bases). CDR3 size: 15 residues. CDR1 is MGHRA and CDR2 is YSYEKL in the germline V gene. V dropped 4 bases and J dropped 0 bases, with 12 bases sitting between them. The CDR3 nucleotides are TGCGCCAGCAGCCTCCCGGGGGGCATGAACACTGAAGCTTTCTTT. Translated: CASSLPGGMNTEAFF.